These T cell receptor beta chains were read from a single sample in a study of blood T cell repertoires in COVID-19. Sequencing was performed with immunoSEQ multiplex PCR; in TCRdb, only in-frame clones are kept and a portion is missing. Seen here are about 400,000 clones, roughly 88% observed once, and the top ten hold roughly 2%. The sample was PBMCs or T cells enriched from blood (not recorded which). Receptors originate from a woman between 40 and 55 years old with acute COVID-19. Both conserved end residues are part of each CDR3. The D gene is left open where the match is weak. The size entry is marked missing in some rows and otherwise reads once, few, many or a size class.

cdr3_length	d_call	clone_size	v_call	j_call	cdr3_aa	cdr3_nt
15	TRBD1	.	TRBV7-9	TRBJ2-7	CASSSYQTGNYEQYF	TGTGCCAGCAGCTCTTACCAGACAGGGAATTACGAGCAGTACTTC
16	.	.	TRBV6-5	TRBJ2-2	CASSYGFGVNTGELFF	TGTGCCAGCAGTTACGGGTTCGGGGTGAACACCGGGGAGCTGTTTTTT
16	.	.	TRBV4-1	TRBJ1-2	CASSQALWEKKYGYTF	TGCGCCAGCAGCCAAGCGTTGTGGGAGAAGAAGTATGGCTACACCTTC
14	.	few	TRBV18	TRBJ1-5	CASSPGLSGQPQHF	TGTGCCAGCTCACCAGGACTGTCGGGTCAGCCCCAGCATTTT
16	TRBD1	.	TRBV5-1	TRBJ2-2	CASSLGQGGGTGELFF	TGCGCCAGCAGCCTAGGACAGGGAGGCGGCACCGGGGAGCTGTTTTTT
12	.	.	TRBV2	TRBJ2-3	CASSVLPDTQYF	TGTGCCAGCAGTGTCCTTCCAGATACGCAGTATTTT
13	.	once	TRBV25-1	TRBJ1-1	CASSDPGNTEAFF	TGTGCCAGCAGTGACCCAGGGAACACTGAAGCTTTCTTT
13	TRBD1	.	TRBV2	TRBJ1-2	CASSAGTGVDYTF	TGTGCCAGCAGCGCCGGGACAGGGGTCGACTACACCTTC
15	.	.	TRBV18	TRBJ2-7	CASSPAGPVSYEQYF	TGTGCCAGCTCACCAGCGGGACCAGTATCCTACGAGCAGTACTTC
13	.	once	TRBV7-9	TRBJ1-2	CASSPDSNYGYTF	TGTGCCAGCAGTCCGGACAGTAACTATGGCTACACCTTC
11	.	.	TRBV5-5	TRBJ2-7	CASSFDREQYF	TGTGCCAGCAGCTTTGATCGGGAGCAGTACTTC
14	.	.	TRBV14	TRBJ1-5	CASSNTGVSQPQHF	TGTGCCAGCAGCAATACAGGTGTTAGTCAGCCCCAGCATTTT
15	TRBD1	.	TRBV18	TRBJ2-7	CASSLGQGSGYEQYF	TGTGCCAGCTCACTGGGACAGGGTAGTGGCTACGAGCAGTACTTC
17	TRBD1	.	TRBV4-1	TRBJ2-1	CASSQVRTGLAYNEQFF	TGCGCCAGCAGCCAAGTCAGGACAGGTTTGGCCTACAATGAGCAGTTCTTC
16	.	.	TRBV6-2/TRBV6-3	TRBJ1-1	CASSYWGGGLRTEAFF	TGTGCCAGCAGTTACTGGGGAGGGGGGCTGAGGACTGAAGCTTTCTTT
14	.	once	TRBV5-1	TRBJ1-6	CASRRDSGSSPLHF	TGCGCCAGCAGGAGGGACTCCGGGAGTTCACCCCTCCACTTT
14	.	.	TRBV18	TRBJ1-2	CASSPETGIYGYTF	TGTGCCAGCTCACCGGAGACGGGTATATATGGCTACACCTTC
13	.	.	TRBV19	TRBJ1-3	CASSIRTRNTIYF	TGTGCCAGTAGTATAAGAACTCGAAACACCATATATTTT
11	.	.	TRBV19	TRBJ2-1	CASSITGEQFF	TGTGCCAGTAGTATTACAGGGGAGCAGTTCTTC
11	.	.	TRBV12-3/TRBV12-4	TRBJ2-5	CASSFRETQYF	TGTGCCAGCAGTTTTCGGGAGACCCAGTACTTC
17	.	.	TRBV3-1/TRBV3-2	TRBJ2-1	CASSHPMAARSYNEQFF	TGTGCCAGCAGCCACCCCATGGCGGCCCGCTCCTACAATGAGCAGTTCTTC
14	.	.	TRBV19	TRBJ1-1	CASSLGLTNTEAFF	TGTGCCAGTAGTTTGGGACTCACGAACACTGAAGCTTTCTTT
16	.	.	TRBV5-6	TRBJ1-5	CASSLAGFSSNQPQHF	TGTGCCAGCAGCTTGGCAGGGTTTTCGAGCAATCAGCCCCAGCATTTT
14	.	.	TRBV19	TRBJ2-6	CASSRVSVANVLTF	TGTGCCAGTAGTAGAGTCAGCGTGGCCAACGTCCTGACTTTC
16	.	.	TRBV6-1	TRBJ2-5	CASSESSGDGQETQYF	TGTGCCAGCAGTGAAAGCTCGGGGGATGGTCAGGAGACCCAGTACTTC
13	TRBD1	.	TRBV11-3	TRBJ2-7	CASSSTGSGVQYF	TGTGCCAGCAGCTCGACAGGGTCAGGGGTGCAGTACTTC
17	TRBD1	.	TRBV5-1	TRBJ1-1	CASSLGGAGTANTEAFF	TGCGCCAGCAGCTTGGGGGGGGCCGGGACAGCAAACACTGAAGCTTTCTTT
12	.	.	TRBV6-4	TRBJ1-1	CASSDRGPVAFF	TGTGCCAGCAGTGACAGAGGGCCCGTAGCTTTCTTT
15	.	.	TRBV15	TRBJ2-5	CATSRPGLLQETQYF	TGTGCCACCAGCAGACCGGGACTCCTACAAGAGACCCAGTACTTC
15	.	.	TRBV30	TRBJ1-4	CAWSQAGARNEKLFF	TGTGCCTGGTCCCAGGCAGGGGCCAGAAATGAAAAACTGTTTTTT
15	TRBD1	.	TRBV9	TRBJ1-3	CASSVGTGDANTIYF	TGTGCCAGCAGCGTCGGGACAGGGGACGCAAACACCATATATTTT
17	TRBD1	.	TRBV3-1/TRBV3-2	TRBJ1-1	CASSADRGALVGTEAFF	TGTGCCAGCAGCGCGGACAGGGGGGCTCTGGTGGGCACTGAAGCTTTCTTT
13	TRBD2	.	TRBV12-3/TRBV12-4	TRBJ2-1	CASSGGSYNEQFF	TGTGCCAGCAGCGGGGGGTCCTACAATGAGCAGTTCTTC
12	.	.	TRBV29-1	TRBJ1-2	CSVGGANYGYTF	TGCAGCGTGGGGGGGGCTAACTATGGCTACACCTTC
14	TRBD2	.	TRBV5-1	TRBJ2-3	CASSTGLAFDTQYF	TGCGCCAGCAGCACCGGACTAGCGTTTGATACGCAGTATTTT
14	.	once	TRBV27	TRBJ1-5	CASSFGGGTQPQHF	TGTGCCAGCAGTTTCGGTGGGGGGACTCAGCCCCAGCATTTT
14	TRBD1	.	TRBV5-1	TRBJ1-4	CASSGGQGSEKLFF	TGCGCCAGCAGCGGAGGACAGGGATCTGAAAAACTGTTTTTT
11	.	.	TRBV5-6	TRBJ2-1	CASSHRSEQFF	TGTGCCAGCAGCCACCGGAGTGAGCAGTTCTTC
14	.	.	TRBV6-1	TRBJ2-7	CASSDRAYPYEQYF	TGTGCCAGCAGTGACAGGGCTTACCCCTACGAGCAGTACTTC
15	TRBD2	.	TRBV9	TRBJ2-2	CASSVEGLGDGELFF	TGTGCCAGCAGCGTAGAAGGACTAGGGGACGGGGAGCTGTTTTTT
15	TRBD1	.	TRBV19	TRBJ1-2	CASRRQGQANYGYTF	TGTGCCAGTAGACGACAAGGACAGGCTAACTATGGCTACACCTTC
18	.	.	TRBV19	TRBJ1-5	CASSIDRRASLSNQPQHF	TGTGCCAGTAGTATAGATAGGAGGGCCAGTTTGAGCAATCAGCCCCAGCATTTT
14	TRBD1	few	TRBV19	TRBJ1-2	CASSIQGVNYGYTF	TGTGCCAGTAGTATTCAGGGGGTGAACTATGGCTACACCTTC
15	.	.	TRBV14	TRBJ1-4	CASSQGIGVYEKLFF	TGTGCCAGCAGCCAAGGAATAGGGGTCTATGAAAAACTGTTTTTT
13	.	.	TRBV5-1	TRBJ1-1	CASSLTRDTEAFF	TGCGCCAGCAGCTTGACTCGCGACACTGAAGCTTTCTTT
16	TRBD2	.	TRBV2	TRBJ2-3	CASSPSLAGGSDTQYF	TGTGCCAGCAGCCCTAGCTTAGCGGGGGGGTCAGATACGCAGTATTTT
16	TRBD1	.	TRBV6-6	TRBJ1-2	CASSYGTGGGFYGYTF	TGTGCCAGCAGTTACGGGACAGGGGGCGGATTCTATGGCTACACCTTC
14	TRBD2	.	TRBV6-2/TRBV6-3	TRBJ2-5	CASSGGGRQETQYF	TGTGCCAGCAGCGGGGGGGGCCGGCAAGAGACCCAGTACTTC
17	TRBD2	.	TRBV2	TRBJ2-3	CASSAYGGEGSTDTQYF	TGTGCCAGCAGCGCCTACGGGGGGGAGGGGAGCACAGATACGCAGTATTTT
13	.	.	TRBV29-1	TRBJ1-2	CSVGGQGFQGYTF	TGCAGCGTTGGAGGACAAGGTTTTCAGGGCTACACCTTC